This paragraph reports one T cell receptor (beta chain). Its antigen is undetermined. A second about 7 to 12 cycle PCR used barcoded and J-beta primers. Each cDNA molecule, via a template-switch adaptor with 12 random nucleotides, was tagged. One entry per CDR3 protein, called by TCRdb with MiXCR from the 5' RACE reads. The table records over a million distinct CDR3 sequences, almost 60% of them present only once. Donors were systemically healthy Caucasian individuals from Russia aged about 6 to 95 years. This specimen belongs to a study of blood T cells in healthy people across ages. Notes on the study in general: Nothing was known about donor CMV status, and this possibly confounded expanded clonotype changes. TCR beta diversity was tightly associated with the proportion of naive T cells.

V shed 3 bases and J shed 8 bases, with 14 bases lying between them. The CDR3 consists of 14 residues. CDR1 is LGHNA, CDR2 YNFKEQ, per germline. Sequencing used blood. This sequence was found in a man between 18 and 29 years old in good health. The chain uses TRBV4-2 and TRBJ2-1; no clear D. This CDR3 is CASSHWVGLDEQFF. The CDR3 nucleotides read TGTGCCAGCAGCCACTGGGTGGGGTTGGATGAGCAGTTCTTC.